Listed below are T cell receptor beta chains from one sample, sequenced in a study of blood T cell repertoires in COVID-19. Sequencing was performed with immunoSEQ multiplex PCR; in TCRdb, only in-frame clones are kept and a portion is missing. The sample lists fewer than 200,000 clones; 85% to 90% were seen once. The sequenced sample consisted of PBMCs or T cells enriched from blood (not recorded which). The origin of the receptors is a woman aged 40-49 years in a cohort exposed to, infected with or recovered from COVID-19 (not recorded which). CDR3s include the opening cysteine and the closing phenylalanine or tryptophan. The D gene is left open where the match is weak. For some rows the clone size is stated as once, few or many, or as a class when expanded; others skip it.

v_call	j_call	clone_size	d_call	cdr3_nt	cdr3_aa
TRBV12-3/TRBV12-4	TRBJ1-4	once	NA	TGTGCCAGCCTCAGGTCTCCCGAAGAAAAACTGTTTTTT	CASLRSPEEKLFF
TRBV29-1	TRBJ1-2	NA	TRBD1	TGCAGCGTGGTTGGGACAGCCGAGGAAGAAGGCTACACCTTC	CSVVGTAEEEGYTF
TRBV7-9	TRBJ2-1	NA	TRBD2	TGTGCCAGTAAACCGGGACTAGCAATCGATGAGCAGTTCTTC	CASKPGLAIDEQFF
TRBV2	TRBJ2-3	NA	NA	TGTGCCAGCAGTGGTAGCCAACGAAACTCGGATACGCAGTATTTT	CASSGSQRNSDTQYF
TRBV29-1	TRBJ1-1	NA	NA	TGCAGCGTAAGCGGGGAAGCGGACACTGAAGCTTTCTTT	CSVSGEADTEAFF
TRBV3-1/TRBV3-2	TRBJ1-6	NA	NA	TGTGCCAGCAGCCTAACAGGGTCTGGGAATTCACCCCTCCACTTT	CASSLTGSGNSPLHF
TRBV11-3	TRBJ1-1	few	NA	TGTGCCAGCAGCTTATTCGGGGGGACGAACACTGAAGCTTTCTTT	CASSLFGGTNTEAFF
TRBV29-1	TRBJ1-4	NA	TRBD1	TGCAGCGTTGAACCTACGACAGGGACAAATGAAAAACTGTTTTTT	CSVEPTTGTNEKLFF
TRBV18	TRBJ1-5	NA	NA	TGTGCCAGCTCATTAGACACTCATAGCAATCAGCCCCAGCATTTT	CASSLDTHSNQPQHF
TRBV28	TRBJ1-5	NA	NA	TGTGCCAGCAGTTTTTCCCACAGACAGTCCAATCAGCCCCAGCATTTT	CASSFSHRQSNQPQHF
TRBV4-2	TRBJ1-2	NA	NA	TGTGCCAGCAGCCAAGATACTGGCGGCAGAGGGTATGGCTACACCTTC	CASSQDTGGRGYGYTF
TRBV10-3	TRBJ1-2	NA	TRBD1	TGTGCCATCAGTGGGGGAGACAGGGCTAGCGGCTACACCTTC	CAISGGDRASGYTF
TRBV28	TRBJ1-4	once	NA	TGTGCCAGCAGTTTAGAAGGACAAAGTTTTTTT	CASSLEGQSFF
TRBV11-3	TRBJ1-1	NA	NA	TGTGCCAGCAGCTTAGCTTCCCGGGGCACTGAAGCTTTCTTT	CASSLASRGTEAFF
TRBV15	TRBJ1-6	NA	NA	TGTGCCACCAGCAGAGGGGACAACGGATCACCCCTCCACTTT	CATSRGDNGSPLHF
TRBV11-2	TRBJ1-1	NA	TRBD1	TGTGCCAGCAGCCTAGGGACAGGGAACACTGAAGCTTTCTTT	CASSLGTGNTEAFF
TRBV7-2	TRBJ2-1	NA	TRBD2	TGTGCCAGCAGCCTTGCTACTAGCGGTCACAATGAGCAGTTCTTC	CASSLATSGHNEQFF
TRBV7-9	TRBJ2-5	NA	NA	TGTGCCAGCAGCTTAGTTGCAGGAGGAGAGACCCAGTACTTC	CASSLVAGGETQYF
TRBV7-9	TRBJ2-5	NA	TRBD1	TGTGCCAGCAGCTTACTCGGGACAGGGGGTCCCCAAGAGACCCAGTACTTC	CASSLLGTGGPQETQYF
TRBV6-5	TRBJ1-1	NA	NA	TGTGCCTCCAAACCCAACAGGGCTGAAGCTTTCTTT	CASKPNRAEAFF
TRBV19	TRBJ1-1	NA	TRBD1	TGTGCCAGTAGTACGACAAGGACAGGGGCAGATGAAGCTTTCTTT	CASSTTRTGADEAFF
TRBV3-1/TRBV3-2	TRBJ1-5	NA	NA	TGTGCCAGCAGCCAAGTCGATCAGCCCCAGCATTTT	CASSQVDQPQHF
TRBV12-3/TRBV12-4	TRBJ1-5	once	TRBD1	TGTGCCAGCAGCTCGACAGGGGATCAGCCCCAGCATTTT	CASSSTGDQPQHF
TRBV5-1	TRBJ2-1	NA	NA	TGCGCCAGCAGCTTGGCCGGTCTAGCTCCCAATGAGCAGTTCTTC	CASSLAGLAPNEQFF
TRBV2	TRBJ2-5	once	NA	TGTGCCAGCAGTGAGGAGGAGACCCAGTACTTC	CASSEEETQYF
TRBV15	TRBJ1-1	NA	NA	TGTGCCACCAGCAGAGATCCCGTGTTCACTGAAGCTTTCTTT	CATSRDPVFTEAFF
TRBV4-1	TRBJ1-1	NA	NA	TGCGCCAGCAGCCAAGAGTCCCTTAGGAGCGCTGAAGCTTTCTTT	CASSQESLRSAEAFF
TRBV7-9	TRBJ1-1	NA	TRBD1	TGTGCCAGCAGCACCAGGACAGGGGAGGGTGAAGCTTTCTTT	CASSTRTGEGEAFF
TRBV7-2	TRBJ2-7	NA	NA	TGTGCCAGCAGCGTCGTAGCGGCGGGGAACGAGCAGTACTTC	CASSVVAAGNEQYF
TRBV9	TRBJ1-6	NA	NA	TGTGCCAGCAGCGTAGATTCAGTTGGGAGGACACCCCTCCACTTT	CASSVDSVGRTPLHF
TRBV11-3	TRBJ1-3	NA	NA	TGTGCCAGCAGCCAGGAAACAGGACCTGGAAACACCATATATTTT	CASSQETGPGNTIYF
TRBV28	TRBJ1-2	few	TRBD1	TGTGCCAGCAGTTTAAGGTCAGGGGGCCGACCTGGCTCCTATGGCTACACCTTC	CASSLRSGGRPGSYGYTF
TRBV30	TRBJ2-6	NA	NA	TGTGCCTGGGGTGGGGGGATGAACGTCCTGACTTTC	CAWGGGMNVLTF
TRBV9	TRBJ2-2	NA	NA	TGTGCCAGCAGAAACTCCGGAGGGGCTCGTCCCGGGGAGCTGTTTTTT	CASRNSGGARPGELFF
TRBV11-3	TRBJ1-1	NA	NA	TGTGCCAGCAGCCCGCAGGGGATGAACACTGAAGCTTTCTTT	CASSPQGMNTEAFF
TRBV3-1/TRBV3-2	TRBJ1-1	NA	NA	TGTGCCAGCAGCCGAGTACAGGGGAACACTGAAGCTTTCTTT	CASSRVQGNTEAFF
TRBV7-9	TRBJ1-1	NA	NA	TGTGCCAGCAGCTTAGGGGGGCAGGGCGGCACTGAAGCTTTCTTT	CASSLGGQGGTEAFF
TRBV5-1	TRBJ2-6	NA	NA	TGCGCCAGCAGCTTTACAGGGTCCTCTGGGGCCAACGTCCTGACTTTC	CASSFTGSSGANVLTF
TRBV5-1	TRBJ1-1	NA	NA	TGCGCCAGCAGCTTGTCTCCAGTTATGAACACTGAAGCTTTCTTT	CASSLSPVMNTEAFF
TRBV11-2	TRBJ1-6	NA	NA	TGTGCCAGCAGCGCTCGGACGGGACAAACCTCACCCCTCCACTTT	CASSARTGQTSPLHF
TRBV5-1	TRBJ1-6	NA	TRBD1	TGCGCCAGCAGCTTGCCGGGACAGGGAGATTCACCCCTCCACTTT	CASSLPGQGDSPLHF
TRBV3-1/TRBV3-2	TRBJ1-1	NA	NA	TGTGCCAGCAGCCAAGATAAATCAGATGAAGCTTTCTTT	CASSQDKSDEAFF
TRBV27	TRBJ1-6	NA	TRBD1	TGTGCCAGCAAGGACAGGGGGAGTTCACCCCTCCACTTT	CASKDRGSSPLHF
TRBV29-1	TRBJ2-3	NA	NA	TGCAGCGTGAACGGGGGAAGCACAGATACGCAGTATTTT	CSVNGGSTDTQYF
TRBV2	TRBJ2-3	NA	TRBD2	TGTGCCGGGAAAGCGGGGGGGACCCCAGATACGCAGTATTTT	CAGKAGGTPDTQYF
TRBV19	TRBJ1-1	NA	TRBD1	TGTGCCAGTAGTAGAATCCGGGACAGACAACGTGGTGTAGCTTTCTTT	CASSRIRDRQRGVAFF
TRBV28	TRBJ1-3	NA	NA	TGTGCCAGCAGTTTATCCCATCAGGGACTCTCTGGAAACACCATATATTTT	CASSLSHQGLSGNTIYF
TRBV11-2	TRBJ2-1	once	TRBD1	TGTGCCAGCAGCGTAGCCGGGACAGAGATCTATGAGCAGTTCTTC	CASSVAGTEIYEQFF
TRBV12-3/TRBV12-4	TRBJ1-6	NA	TRBD1	TGTGCCAGCAGGAGGGGGCGATCACCCCTCCACTTT	CASRRGRSPLHF
TRBV15	TRBJ1-5	NA	NA	TGTGCCACCAGCAGAGAGGGCACGCGGGAAGGGCCCCAGCATTTT	CATSREGTREGPQHF
TRBV5-1	TRBJ2-2	NA	TRBD2	TGCGCCAGCAGCTTGGCCCTGAGCGGGGGGCTGGGCGGGGAGCTGTTTTTT	CASSLALSGGLGGELFF
TRBV2	TRBJ2-1	NA	TRBD2	TGTGCCAGCAGCCCCCTCGGACTAGCGAGGGATTACAATGAGCAGTTCTTC	CASSPLGLARDYNEQFF
TRBV5-1	TRBJ1-1	once	NA	TGCGCCAGCAGCTTGCGGTACAGAGAGAACACTGAAGCTTTCTTT	CASSLRYRENTEAFF
TRBV13	TRBJ2-3	NA	NA	TGTGCCAGCAGCTTAGAGACCGGGGAAAGCACAGATACGCAGTATTTT	CASSLETGESTDTQYF
TRBV3-1/TRBV3-2	TRBJ1-3	NA	TRBD1	TGTGCCAGCAGCCGAGACAGGGCCTCTGGAAACACCATATATTTT	CASSRDRASGNTIYF
TRBV4-3	TRBJ2-3	NA	NA	TGCGCCAGCAGCCAAGTAGCATGGGGCACAGATACGCAGTATTTT	CASSQVAWGTDTQYF
TRBV3-1/TRBV3-2	TRBJ1-2	NA	TRBD1	TGTGCCAGCAGCCAAGATATACAGGGGCTTGGCTACACCTTC	CASSQDIQGLGYTF
TRBV2	TRBJ1-4	NA	NA	TGTGCCAGCCAGGGTATTGATGAAAAACTGTTTTTT	CASQGIDEKLFF
TRBV27	TRBJ1-2	NA	NA	TGTGCCAGCAGTTTACTCGGGAGCTATGGCTACACCTTC	CASSLLGSYGYTF